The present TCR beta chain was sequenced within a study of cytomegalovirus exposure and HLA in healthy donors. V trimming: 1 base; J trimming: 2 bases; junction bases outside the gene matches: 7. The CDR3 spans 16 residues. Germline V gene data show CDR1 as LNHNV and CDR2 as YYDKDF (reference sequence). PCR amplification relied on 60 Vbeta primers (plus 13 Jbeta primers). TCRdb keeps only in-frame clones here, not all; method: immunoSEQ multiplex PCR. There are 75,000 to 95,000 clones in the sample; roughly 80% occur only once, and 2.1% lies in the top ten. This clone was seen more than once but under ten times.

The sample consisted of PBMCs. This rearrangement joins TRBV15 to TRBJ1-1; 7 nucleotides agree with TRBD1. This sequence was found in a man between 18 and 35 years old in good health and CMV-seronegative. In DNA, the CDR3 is TGTGCCACCAGCAGAGGGGGGACAGTTGGTAACACTGAAGCTTTCTTT. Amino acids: CATSRGGTVGNTEAFF. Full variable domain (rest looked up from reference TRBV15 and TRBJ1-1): DAMVIQNPRYQVTQFGKPVTLSCSQTLNHNVMYWYQQKSSQAPKLLFHYYDKDFNNEADTPDNFQSRRPNTSFCFLDIRSPGLGDTAMYLCATSRGGTVGNTEAFFGQGTRLTVV.